This TCR beta chain was retrieved from a study of T cell responses to AZD1222 COVID-19 vaccine. Regarding the study as a whole: At 160-218 and 743-854, vaccine-associated CD4 TCRs were dominant, and they spanned spike.

The CDR3 consists of 14 residues. Germline CDR1 SSHAT, CDR2 FNYEAQ (reference sequence). J was trimmed by 1 base and V by 5 bases; bases with no gene match: 1. This table comes from immunoSEQ multiplex PCR, and its TCRdb copy is limited to in-frame clones, with some not included. The sample shows roughly 150,000 clones, approximately 91% of them seen only once. With regard to this clone: What it binds is not known.

This chain uses TRBV7-7 with TRBJ2-5; 10 nucleotides agree with TRBD1. The sequence was collected from an adult in good health. This material consisted of peripheral blood, taken on day 0 of AZD1222 vaccination. The CDR3 protein is CASSGDRGQETQYF. The CDR3 DNA follows: TGTGCCAGCAGCGGGGACAGGGGCCAAGAGACCCAGTACTTC.